The next 21 T cell receptor beta chains were all read from a single sample in a study of identical twins. TCRdb reanalysed the 5' RACE reads using MiXCR and keeps one entry per CDR3 protein. The data contain about 720,000 distinct CDR3 sequences, 8.6% of them singletons. These data were also reused for a study on yellow fever vaccine responses in identical twins.

The specimen was PBMCs. The receptor set was obtained from a woman between 18 and 29 years old in good health.

The V call is TRBV12-3 or TRBV12-4, the J call TRBJ2-7; perhaps TRBD2 as D (6 bases). This CDR3 spans 16 amino acids. V was shortened by 3 bases and J by 2 bases, with 17 bases between the two germline ends. The CDR3 reads CASSFVSVADTYEQYF. The CDR3 coding sequence is TGTGCCAGCAGTTTCGTCTCGGTAGCGGATACCTACGAGCAGTACTTC.

This clonotype was observed at least ten times. The rearrangement links TRBV24-1 to TRBJ2-5; D uncertain. Deletions cut 4 bases from V and 4 bases from J, with 15 bases between. CDR1 is KGHDR and CDR2 is SFDVKD in the germline V gene. The CDR3 loop spans 15 amino acids. Written as DNA, the CDR3 is TGTGCCACCAGTGACCCCGCCGGGCCGGGAGAGACCCAGTACTTC. Encoded protein: CATSDPAGPGETQYF.

This chain joins TRBV5-1 and TRBJ1-1, with D perhaps matching TRBD1 (5 bases). The V gene lost 0 bases and the J gene lost 4 bases, with 10 bases spanning the gap. The CDR3 extends over 14 amino acids. Germline V gene data show CDR1 as SGHRS and CDR2 as YFSETQ. CDR3: CASSLEQGGTEAFF. CDR3 nucleotides: TGCGCCAGCAGCTTGGAGCAGGGCGGCACTGAAGCTTTCTTT.

There are a few counts of this clonotype. This chain links TRBV2 with TRBJ2-5; D is uncertain. CDR3 length: 16 amino acids. The V end was cut by 7 bases, the J end by 2 bases, with 20 bases between. Per germline, CDR1 SNHLY and CDR2 FYNNEI. The CDR3 is CASTMLGSQRQETQYF. The DNA of the CDR3 is TGTGCCAGCACCATGCTGGGTTCTCAACGACAAGAGACCCAGTACTTC.

The sample holds a few counts of this clonotype. J is TRBJ2-7 and V is TRBV20-1; maybe TRBD1 (5 bases). This CDR3 region has 14 residues. V lost 1 base, J lost 4 bases, and 14 bases lay in between. Germline CDR1 reads DFQATT; CDR2 reads SNEGSKA (reference sequence). The CDR3 sequence is CSARGTRMGYEQYF. The DNA for the CDR3 is TGCAGTGCTAGAGGGACACGCATGGGTTACGAGCAGTACTTC.

V gene TRBV12-3 or TRBV12-4 combines with J gene TRBJ2-5; 8 bases map to TRBD2. V shed 6 bases, J shed 2 bases, and the junction held 11 bases outside the gene matches. The CDR3 spans 16 residues. CDR3 protein: CASRQTGIAGQETQYF. The DNA of the CDR3 is TGTGCCAGCAGACAAACGGGGATAGCGGGGCAAGAGACCCAGTACTTC.

This clonotype was seen repeatedly, ten times or more. CDR3 protein: CASSFGLVTDTQYF. The CDR3 DNA sequence: TGTGCCAGCAGCTTCGGACTAGTCACAGATACGCAGTATTTT. The V gene is TRBV27, the J gene TRBJ2-3; TRBD2 matches at 7 bases. The CDR3 length is 14 residues. Unmatched junction bases numbered 5, after V lost 6 bases and J lost 2 bases. CDR1 and CDR2 from the germline V gene are MNHEY and SMNVEV (reference sequence).

This clonotype was detected many times. V and J are TRBV27 and TRBJ1-1; a weak D match, TRBD1 (5 bases). The CDR3 totals 13 residues. CDR1 is MNHEY and CDR2 is SMNVEV in the germline V gene (reference sequence). With 3 bases removed from V and 4 bases from J, the gap between germline ends came to 9 bases. The CDR3 DNA is TGTGCCAGCAGTTTGGGGGGTATCACTGAAGCTTTCTTT. Translating it yields CASSLGGITEAFF.

In its sample, this clonotype was seen many times. The chain uses TRBV2 and TRBJ2-5; D is uncertain. The V gene lost 6 bases and the J gene lost 4 bases, with 6 bases spanning the gap. The length of the CDR3 is 11 residues. Germline CDR1 SNHLY, CDR2 FYNNEI. Here the CDR3 reads CASRVAETQYF. The CDR3 DNA sequence: TGTGCCAGCAGGGTGGCAGAGACCCAGTACTTC.

This clonotype appeared many times. V gene TRBV12-3 or TRBV12-4 combines with J gene TRBJ1-4, with D unclear. Trimming took 3 bases from V and 7 from J, leaving 12 bases between them. This CDR3 spans 14 amino acids. The CDR3 DNA reads TGTGCCAGCAGTTTGTCGACGGGAGGTGAAAAACTGTTTTTT. Protein sequence: CASSLSTGGEKLFF.

J is TRBJ2-2 and V is TRBV3-1; D gene unclear. Germline-derived CDR1 and CDR2 are LGHDT and YNNKEL (reference sequence). The CDR3 has 15 residues. The V end lost 0 bases, the J end lost 4 bases, and 9 bases lay between the germline ends. The CDR3 coding sequence is TGTGCCAGCAGCCAAGAGGTGCCGGGCACCGGGGAGCTGTTTTTT. Translation: CASSQEVPGTGELFF.

This chain uses TRBV6-2 or TRBV6-3 with TRBJ2-1; D possibly corresponds to TRBD1 (6 bases). The V end was cut by 7 bases, the J end by 8 bases, with 18 bases between. Looked up from germline, CDR1 is MNHEY and CDR2 is SVGEGT. The CDR3 consists of 14 residues. This CDR3 is CASNLGGLLDEQFF. The CDR3 nucleotides read TGTGCCAGCAATTTAGGGGGATTATTGGATGAGCAGTTCTTC.

V gene TRBV7-9 combines with J gene TRBJ2-7; TRBD2 might be the D (5 bases). This CDR3 contains 13 residues. The germline V gene encodes CDR1 SEHNR and CDR2 FQNEAQ (reference sequence). V lost 0 bases to trimming and J lost 6 bases, with 9 bases between them. CDR3 amino acids: CASSLAGSSEQYF. CDR3 in DNA: TGTGCCAGCAGCTTAGCAGGGAGTAGCGAGCAGTACTTC.

This clonotype was seen repeatedly, ten times or more. The chain recombines TRBV7-8 with TRBJ2-5, with no clear D. With 3 bases removed from V and 1 base from J, the gap between germline ends came to 9 bases. The V gene's germline CDR1 is SGHVS and CDR2 FQNEAQ. This CDR3 spans 14 amino acids. CDR3: CASSFGNFQETQYF. CDR3 coding DNA: TGTGCCAGCAGCTTTGGTAATTTCCAAGAGACCCAGTACTTC. The full variable domain, with the rest looked up from reference TRBV7-8 and TRBJ2-5, is GAGVSQSPRYKVAKRGQDVALRCDPISGHVSLFWYQQALGQGPEFLTYFQNEAQLDKSGLPSDRFFAERPEGSVSTLKIQRTQQEDSAVYLCASSFGNFQETQYFGPGTRLLVL.

This clonotype was picked up a small number of times. V gene TRBV5-1 combines with J gene TRBJ1-4; 8 bases fit TRBD1. V lost 4 bases to trimming and J lost 0 bases; unmatched junction nucleotides: 5. CDR3 length: 16 amino acids. The germline CDR1 and CDR2 sequences are SGHRS and YFSETQ. The CDR3: CASSRDRSATNEKLFF. The CDR3, as DNA: TGCGCCAGCAGCAGGGACAGGTCGGCAACTAATGAAAAACTGTTTTTT.

The chain couples TRBV25-1 to TRBJ2-7; 8 nucleotides agree with TRBD2. Trimming removed 9 bases from V and 2 bases from J; junction bases left unmatched: 6. CDR1 and CDR2 from the germline V gene are MGHDK and SYGVNS. This CDR3 contains 13 residues. The CDR3 is CARSSGGTYEQYF. In DNA form, the CDR3 reads TGTGCCAGGAGTTCGGGAGGGACCTACGAGCAGTACTTC.

The V call is TRBV12-3 or TRBV12-4, the J call TRBJ2-7, with TRBD1 matching 8 bases. The CDR3 has 15 residues. The V and J ends lost 5 bases and 2 bases, in that order; junction bases with no gene match: 8. CDR3 sequence (DNA): TGTGCCAGCAGTCCTACAGGGGGTCTAACCTACGAGCAGTACTTC. Translating gives CASSPTGGLTYEQYF.

The DNA of the CDR3 is TGCGCCAGCAGCCATGGGACTAGTAATGAAAAACTGTTTTTT. Translation gives CASSHGTSNEKLFF. V and J are TRBV5-1 and TRBJ1-4; D might be TRBD1 (5 bases). Germline CDR1 and CDR2: SGHRS and YFSETQ. The V end was cut by 4 bases, the J end by 4 bases, with 11 bases between. The CDR3 runs to 14 residues. The whole variable domain, remainder taken from reference TRBV5-1 and TRBJ1-4, is KAGVTQTPRYLIKTRGQQVTLSCSPISGHRSVSWYQQTPGQGLQFLFEYFSETQRNKGNFPGRFSGRQFSNSRSEMNVSTLELGDSALYLCASSHGTSNEKLFFGSGTQLSVL.

The chain recombines TRBV5-4 with TRBJ2-1, with a possible D match to TRBD1 (6 bases). Germline CDR1 reads SGHNT; CDR2 reads YYREEE (reference sequence). V was pared by 4 bases and J by 8 bases, with 16 bases between. The length of the CDR3 is 14 residues. CDR3: CASSQQGFQDEQFF. CDR3 DNA: TGTGCCAGCAGCCAACAGGGTTTTCAGGATGAGCAGTTCTTC. Full variable domain (outside the CDR3, taken from reference TRBV5-4 and TRBJ2-1): ETGVTQSPTHLIKTRGQQVTLRCSSQSGHNTVSWYQQALGQGPQFIFQYYREEENGRGNFPPRFSGLQFPNYSSELNVNALELDDSALYLCASSQQGFQDEQFFGPGTRLTVL.

This sequence joins TRBV12-3 or TRBV12-4 and TRBJ2-7; the D is unclear. V dropped 3 bases and J dropped 3 bases, with 12 bases sitting between them. This CDR3 is 14 amino acids long. The CDR3 here is CASSFGASGYEQYF. In DNA, the CDR3 is TGTGCCAGCAGTTTCGGTGCGTCCGGCTACGAGCAGTACTTC.

The rearrangement uses TRBV29-1 and TRBJ2-1; D may be TRBD2 (5 bases). The CDR3 loop spans 12 amino acids. CDR1 is SQVTM and CDR2 is ANQGSEA in the germline V gene. V shed 8 bases and J shed 2 bases, with 10 bases lying between them. The CDR3 nucleotides are TGCAGCACCACGGGGACCTACAATGAGCAGTTCTTC. This gives the protein CSTTGTYNEQFF.